The rows below give T cell receptor beta chains drawn from one sample of a study of shared clonotypes between healthy human individuals. Clones were sequenced by immunoSEQ multiplex PCR, and TCRdb holds only the in-frame ones, with some missing. The table includes about 2.4 million clones, approximately 93% detected once. The sequenced sample consisted of naive CD4+ T cells from PBMCs. The receptor set was obtained from a man aged 18 to 35 in good health. Some clones in this sample may be carry-over from other donors' samples. Both conserved end residues are part of each CDR3. D genes are given only for firm matches. A row's size may be missing; if present it is once, few, many or a size class.

J,size,V,D,CDR3,DNA
TRBJ1-1,.,TRBV29-1,.,CSVRRTGGFNTEAFF,TGCAGCGTCCGAAGGACCGGGGGATTTAACACTGAAGCTTTCTTT
TRBJ2-7,once,TRBV28,TRBD2,CASSLPGLAGGEQYF,TGTGCCAGCAGTTTACCGGGACTAGCGGGTGGCGAGCAGTACTTC
TRBJ2-7,.,TRBV11-3,TRBD1,CASSLGVTGPGTAPYEQYF,TGTGCCAGCAGCTTAGGAGTTACGGGGCCCGGGACAGCCCCCTACGAGCAGTACTTC
TRBJ1-2,.,TRBV1,.,CTSSLDGFTAVNYGYTF,TGCACCAGCAGCCTAGACGGTTTTACGGCCGTTAACTATGGCTACACCTTC
TRBJ2-3,.,TRBV5-1,.,CASMDAGSTDTQYF,TGCGCCAGCATGGATGCGGGAAGCACAGATACGCAGTATTTT
TRBJ1-3,.,TRBV9,.,CASSVEGAGGNTIYF,TGTGCCAGCAGCGTAGAAGGGGCAGGGGGAAACACCATATATTTT
TRBJ1-2,once,TRBV6-5,.,CASSQRSYGYTF,TGTGCCAGCAGCCAGAGGAGCTATGGCTACACCTTC
TRBJ2-6,.,TRBV9,TRBD1,CASSVAGQGSTGANVLTF,TGTGCCAGCAGCGTAGCGGGACAGGGGTCCACTGGGGCCAACGTCCTGACTTTC
TRBJ1-5,.,TRBV28,TRBD1,CASRDRQSQPQHF,TGTGCCAGCAGGGACAGGCAGAGTCAGCCCCAGCATTTT
TRBJ1-1,.,TRBV4-3,.,CASSPGRLNTEAFF,TGCGCCAGCAGCCCGGGACGCCTGAACACTGAAGCTTTCTTT
TRBJ2-1,once,TRBV10-3,TRBD2,CAISEPEGLGDGNEQFF,TGTGCCATCAGTGAGCCCGAGGGACTAGGCGACGGCAATGAGCAGTTCTTC
TRBJ2-7,once,TRBV7-9,.,CASSFSAEQYF,TGTGCCAGCAGCTTCTCGGCCGAGCAGTACTTC
TRBJ1-5,.,TRBV27,TRBD1,CASSLPDRGNNQPQHF,TGTGCCAGCAGTTTACCGGACAGGGGGAACAATCAGCCCCAGCATTTT
TRBJ2-7,once,TRBV13,.,CASSLGQIPYEQYF,TGTGCCAGCAGCTTAGGACAGATACCCTACGAGCAGTACTTC
TRBJ2-5,.,TRBV5-1,.,CASSPSGQAMETQYF,TGCGCCAGCAGCCCATCGGGCCAGGCGATGGAGACCCAGTACTTC
TRBJ1-2,.,TRBV5-1,.,CASRMDTDDYGYTF,TGCGCCAGCAGAATGGACACTGATGACTATGGCTACACCTTC
TRBJ1-1,.,TRBV13,.,CASGLLAFEAFF,TGTGCCAGCGGTCTACTCGCCTTTGAAGCTTTCTTT
TRBJ1-4,once,TRBV6-5,.,CGLDRNEKLFF,TGTGGACTCGACAGGAATGAAAAACTGTTTTTT
TRBJ2-5,.,TRBV6-1,.,CASRKEETQYF,TGTGCCAGCAGGAAGGAAGAGACCCAGTACTTC
TRBJ2-2,.,TRBV4-2,TRBD2,CASILNSGRVYTGELFF,TGTGCCAGCATCCTAAATAGCGGGAGAGTATACACCGGGGAGCTGTTTTTT
TRBJ2-1,.,TRBV5-1,TRBD2,CASSLAPAGGYNEQFF,TGCGCCAGCAGCTTGGCTCCAGCGGGGGGATACAATGAGCAGTTCTTC
TRBJ1-2,.,TRBV28,TRBD1,CASSSAGQGYDGYTF,TGTGCCAGCAGTTCCGCGGGACAGGGTTATGATGGCTACACCTTC
TRBJ1-2,.,TRBV9,TRBD1,CASSRQGGEDGYTF,TGTGCCAGCAGTAGACAGGGAGGGGAAGATGGCTACACCTTC
TRBJ1-5,.,TRBV12-5,TRBD1,CASFPDRGNQPQHF,TGTGCTAGTTTCCCAGACAGGGGCAATCAGCCCCAGCATTTT
TRBJ2-1,.,TRBV15,TRBD2,CATSRDAREEIRYEQFF,TGTGCCACCAGCAGAGATGCGCGGGAGGAAATAAGGTATGAGCAGTTCTTC
TRBJ2-7,.,TRBV18,.,CASSPPETGSYEQYF,TGTGCCAGCTCACCGCCGGAGACGGGTTCCTACGAGCAGTACTTC
TRBJ2-7,.,TRBV5-4,.,CASSSGTDPPSYEQYF,TGTGCCAGCAGCTCCGGGACGGACCCCCCCTCCTACGAGCAGTACTTC